This passage covers 21 T cell receptor beta chains from one sample sequenced in a study of human T cells and chemical hapten exposure. TCRdb independently ran MiXCR on the RACE reads; one entry per CDR3 protein. The repertoire includes tens of thousands of distinct CDR3 sequences, 10% to 15% of them detected once, and 3% to 4% sits in the top ten. Noted time point: patch test 1, 2 weeks after DPC sensitization. Treatment of the sample: therapeutic diphenylcyclopropenone sensitization with weekly scalp DPC. Sequenced here: whole blood, sampled in connection with sensitization to the hapten diphenylcyclopropenone (DPC). The receptors originated from a woman aged 60-70 years with alopecia areata. Some clones in this sample may be carry-over from other donors' samples.

This clonotype showed up many times. The rearrangement joins TRBV6-6 to TRBJ1-1; no clear D gene. The CDR3 totals 13 residues. Trimming cost V 8 bases and J 11 bases, with 21 bases left between them. Germline-derived CDR1 and CDR2 are MNHNY and SVGAGI (reference sequence). The CDR3 is CASHDDTRVKAFF. In DNA, the CDR3 is TGTGCCAGCCATGACGATACTCGCGTCAAGGCTTTCTTT.

The V and J genes are TRBV19 and TRBJ2-1; D gene ambiguous. The CDR3 runs to 13 residues. The V gene's germline CDR1 is LNHDA and CDR2 SQIVND (reference sequence). V lost 4 bases to trimming and J lost 6 bases, with 10 bases between them. The CDR3 region is CASSNGPGNEQFF. The CDR3 region has the DNA TGTGCCAGTAGTAACGGGCCGGGCAATGAGCAGTTCTTC.

This clonotype was detected a few times. The chain carries TRBV18 and TRBJ1-1; 8 nucleotides agree with TRBD1. There are 14 residues in the CDR3. Per germline, CDR1 KGHSH and CDR2 LQKENI. Germline trimming cut 1 base from V and 6 bases from J; bases unmatched to any gene: 4. CDR3 sequence (DNA): TGTGCCAGCTCACCACTCCCAGGGGGCCCTGAAGCTTTCTTT. Translating it yields CASSPLPGGPEAFF.

This clonotype appeared many times. The chain joins TRBV11-2 to TRBJ2-7; 8 positions agree with TRBD1. The CDR3 contains 14 residues. Germline trimming cut 5 bases from V and 6 bases from J; bases unmatched to any gene: 9. The germline V gene has CDR1 SGHAT and CDR2 FQNNGV. The CDR3 DNA reads as TGTGCCAGCAGCCCTGTCCGGACAGGGATCGAGCAGTACTTC. Encoded protein: CASSPVRTGIEQYF.

This clonotype was seen more than once but under ten times. V gene TRBV7-9 combines with J gene TRBJ2-5, with D hard to call. The V and J ends lost 8 bases and 2 bases respectively, with 9 bases between them. Germline-derived CDR1 and CDR2 are SEHNR and FQNEAQ (reference sequence). CDR3 size: 12 residues. The CDR3 reads CASGNNQETQYF. CDR3 DNA sequence: TGTGCCAGCGGAAATAATCAAGAGACCCAGTACTTC.

In this sample, this clonotype turned up many times. The chain is built from TRBV7-9 and TRBJ1-5, with TRBD1 as a possible D gene (5 bases). CDR1 and CDR2 (germline): SEHNR, FQNEAQ (reference sequence). V was cut by 5 bases and J by 5 bases, with 10 bases left in between. The CDR3 sequence is 13 residues long. This chain's CDR3 is CASSLRDYQPQHF. CDR3 bases: TGTGCCAGCAGCCTTAGGGACTATCAGCCCCAGCATTTT.

The rearrangement uses TRBV5-1 and TRBJ2-1, with D maybe TRBD1 (5 bases). Trimming removed 1 base at V and 0 bases at J, with 14 bases between. The CDR3 consists of 17 residues. Germline assignment: CDR1 SGHRS and CDR2 YFSETQ. Written as DNA, the CDR3 is TGCGCCAGCAGCTTGAGCCCCCAGGGAAGCTCCTACAATGAGCAGTTCTTC. This translates into CASSLSPQGSSYNEQFF.

The rearrangement links TRBV18 to TRBJ1-4; D is unclear. The CDR3 loop spans 14 amino acids. Trimming took 4 bases from V and 7 from J, leaving 13 bases between them. CDR1 is KGHSH, CDR2 LQKENI, per germline. CDR3 region: CASSREGVSEKLFF. DNA of the CDR3: TGTGCCAGCTCACGTGAGGGCGTCTCTGAAAAACTGTTTTTT. Based on the CDR3 plus reference TRBV18 and TRBJ1-4, the full variable domain is NAGVMQNPRHLVRRRGQEARLRCSPMKGHSHVYWYRQLPEEGLKFMVYLQKENIIDESGMPKERFSAEFPKEGPSILRIQQVVRGDSAAYFCASSREGVSEKLFFGSGTQLSVL.

The rearrangement joins TRBV29-1 to TRBJ1-1; D uncertain. The germline V gene encodes CDR1 SQVTM and CDR2 ANQGSEA. The CDR3 is made up of 12 amino acids. The ends were cut back, 5 bases at V and 4 bases at J, with 11 bases in the middle. The CDR3 is CSVLRAPTEAFF. The CDR3 DNA sequence: TGCAGCGTTTTGAGGGCCCCCACTGAAGCTTTCTTT.

This clonotype was detected ten times or more. CDR3 in DNA: TGCAGTGCCCCCGGGCAGGTTGAAGCTTTCTTT. Its translation: CSAPGQVEAFF. V is TRBV20-1 and J is TRBJ1-1; D ambiguous. Germline loops: CDR1 DFQATT, CDR2 SNEGSKA (reference sequence). V gave up 6 bases and J gave up 7 bases, with 12 bases separating them. The CDR3 is 11 amino acids.

This clonotype appeared many times. J is TRBJ2-7 and V is TRBV20-1; possibly TRBD2 for D (5 bases). The CDR3 length is 13 residues. V lost 3 bases and J 3 bases, leaving 12 bases between the germline ends. Looked up from germline, CDR1 is DFQATT and CDR2 is SNEGSKA (reference sequence). This CDR3 reads CSASRGFGYEQYF. CDR3 in DNA: TGCAGTGCTAGCAGAGGGTTTGGCTACGAGCAGTACTTC.

In this sample, this clonotype turned up many times. The chain is built from TRBV12-3 or TRBV12-4 and TRBJ1-2, with 7 bases fitting TRBD1. This CDR3 is built from 15 residues. J was trimmed by 0 bases and V by 1 base; bases with no gene match: 2. Here the CDR3 DNA reads TGTGCCAGCAGTTTAGGGGGGACAGCTAACTATGGCTACACCTTC. It is translated as CASSLGGTANYGYTF.

This clonotype was picked up many times. The chain is built from TRBV6-6 and TRBJ2-1; possibly TRBD2 for D (5 bases). The germline CDR1 and CDR2 sequences are MNHNY and SVGAGI (reference sequence). This CDR3 is 13 amino acids long. The V end lost 5 bases, the J end lost 11 bases, and 16 bases lay between the germline ends. In nucleotides, the CDR3 is TGTGCCAGCAGTAGGGCCCAGGAGACTAAGCAGTTCTTC. It translates to CASSRAQETKQFF.

V usage is TRBV29-1 and J usage is TRBJ2-7, with D maybe TRBD2 (7 bases). V lost 0 bases and J 9 bases, leaving 9 bases between the germline ends. CDR3 length: 11 amino acids. CDR1 and CDR2 (germline): SQVTM, ANQGSEA. This CDR3 reads CSVEDRGAQYF. Written as DNA, the CDR3 is TGCAGCGTTGAAGATCGGGGGGCGCAGTACTTC.

The chain joins TRBV28 to TRBJ1-2; D gene ambiguous. The V and J ends lost 6 bases and 4 bases respectively, with 15 bases between them. The germline V gene has CDR1 MDHEN and CDR2 SYDVKM. CDR3 length: 14 amino acids. DNA of the CDR3: TGTGCCAGCAGGACTGAGTTGAGGGCCTATGGCTACACCTTC. Translation: CASRTELRAYGYTF.

There are a few counts of this clonotype. The gene calls are TRBV2 and TRBJ2-1; possibly TRBD1 for D (8 bases). Deletions cut 10 bases from V and 9 bases from J, with 25 bases between. This CDR3 has 15 amino acids. Germline lookup yields CDR1 SNHLY and CDR2 FYNNEI. As DNA, the CDR3 is TGTGCCATACAGGGGGAGCGGGGAGGTCTGGGTGAGCAGTTCTTC. As protein: CAIQGERGGLGEQFF.

The chain is built from TRBV2 and TRBJ1-6; D remains unclear. Deletions cut 7 bases from V and 7 bases from J, with 11 bases between. CDR3 length: 13 residues. Per the germline V gene, CDR1 is SNHLY and CDR2 is FYNNEI. CDR3 region: CASTQQENSPLHF. In nucleotides, the CDR3 is TGTGCCAGCACACAACAAGAGAATTCACCCCTCCACTTT.

The sample holds a few counts of this clonotype. An end of the junction differs from the germline gene, which may be a read error. The chain couples TRBV7-7 to TRBJ2-3; TRBD2 is a possible D gene (5 bases). The germline V gene encodes CDR1 SSHAT and CDR2 FNYEAQ (reference sequence). CDR3 length equals 17 residues. The CDR3 reads CASSLGIGGPSTDTQYF. The CDR3 bases are TGTGCTAGCAGCTTGGGGATTGGAGGACCCAGCACAGATACGCAGTATTTT. Combining the CDR3 with reference TRBV7-7 and TRBJ2-3 gives the whole variable domain GAGVSQSPRYKVTKRGQDVTLRCDPISSHATLYWYQQALGQGPEFLTYFNYEAQPDKSGLPSDRFSAERPEGSISTLTIQRTEQRDSAMYRCASSLGIGGPSTDTQYFGPGTRLTVL.

This clonotype was counted at least ten times. CDR3 sequence (DNA): TGTGCCAGCTCACCCAATCGACTAGCGGGGGGTGAGACCCAGTACTTC. Translation: CASSPNRLAGGETQYF. The J gene is TRBJ2-5, the V gene TRBV18, with 13 bases that match TRBD2. This CDR3 contains 16 residues. Germline V gene lookup returns CDR1 KGHSH and CDR2 LQKENI. The V and J ends lost 3 bases and 5 bases, in that order; junction bases with no gene match: 6.

This clonotype has ten or more counts. The chain combines TRBV29-1 with TRBJ1-1, with TRBD1 identical over 7 bases. Germline V gene data show CDR1 as SQVTM and CDR2 as ANQGSEA. The CDR3 has 14 residues. V shed 3 bases, J shed 3 bases, and the junction held 7 bases outside the gene matches. CDR3 in amino acids: CSVEEEGQYTEAFF. The CDR3 bases are TGCAGCGTTGAGGAGGAGGGACAGTACACTGAAGCTTTCTTT.

This chain links TRBV20-1 with TRBJ1-1; 7 nucleotides line up with TRBD1. V shed 7 bases and J 6 bases; nucleotides not matched to a gene: 11. This CDR3 comprises 13 residues. CDR1 is DFQATT, CDR2 SNEGSKA, per germline (reference sequence). The CDR3 is CSVPTGARAEAFF. The DNA for the CDR3 is TGCAGTGTCCCCACAGGGGCAAGGGCTGAAGCTTTCTTT.